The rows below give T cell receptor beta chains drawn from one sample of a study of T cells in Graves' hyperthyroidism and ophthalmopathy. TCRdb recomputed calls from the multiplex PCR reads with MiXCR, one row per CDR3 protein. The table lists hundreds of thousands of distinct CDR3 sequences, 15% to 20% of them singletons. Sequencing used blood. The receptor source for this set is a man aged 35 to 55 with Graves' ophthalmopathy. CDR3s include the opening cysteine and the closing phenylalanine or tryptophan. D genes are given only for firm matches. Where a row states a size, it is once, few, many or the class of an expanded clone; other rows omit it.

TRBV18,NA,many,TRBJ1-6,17,TGTGCCAGCTCACCACTCTCGTTGAGCTCCTATAATTCACCCCTCCACTTT,CASSPLSLSSYNSPLHF
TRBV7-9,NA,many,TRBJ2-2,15,TGTGCCAGCAGCTTAGCCTCGGGGTCCATCGGGGAGCTGTTTTTT,CASSLASGSIGELFF
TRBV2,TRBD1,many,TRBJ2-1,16,TGTGCCAGCAGTTCATACCGGGACAGGGGCTACAATGAGCAGTTCTTC,CASSSYRDRGYNEQFF
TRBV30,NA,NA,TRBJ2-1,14,TGTGCCTGGAGTTCTCGGGACGGCAAGAGGGAGCAGTTCTTC,CAWSSRDGKREQFF
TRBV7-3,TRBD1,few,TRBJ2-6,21,TGTGCCAGCAGCTTGTATGCAAGACGGACAGGGCGATTCTCTGGGGCCAACGTCCTGACTTTC,CASSLYARRTGRFSGANVLTF
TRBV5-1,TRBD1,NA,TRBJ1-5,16,TGCGCCAGCAGCCCCGGCCCGACAGGGTCCAATCGGCCCCAGCATTTT,CASSPGPTGSNRPQHF
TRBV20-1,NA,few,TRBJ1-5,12,TGCAGTGCTAGAGATCACCGGCAGCCCCAGCATTTT,CSARDHRQPQHF
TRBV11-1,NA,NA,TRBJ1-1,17,TGTGCCAGCAGCCCCCGGTTTACAGGATGGTTGAACACTGAAGCTTTCTTT,CASSPRFTGWLNTEAFF
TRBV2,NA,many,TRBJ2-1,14,TGTGCCAGCACCGCGACAGGTCCCGCCAATGAGCAGTTCTTC,CASTATGPANEQFF
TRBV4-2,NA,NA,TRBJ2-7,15,TGTGCCAGCAGCCAAGATCAAGGGGCAGGCATAGAGCAGTACTTC,CASSQDQGAGIEQYF
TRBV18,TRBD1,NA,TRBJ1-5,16,TGTGCCAGCTCACCGGGACAGGGGTATAGCAATCAGCCCCAGCATTTT,CASSPGQGYSNQPQHF
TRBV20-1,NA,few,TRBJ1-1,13,TGCAGTGCTAGTTATAACCCGAACACTGAAGCTTTCTTT,CSASYNPNTEAFF
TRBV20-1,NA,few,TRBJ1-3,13,TGCAGTGCTCGGGACATCGTGGATAGGACCATATATTTT,CSARDIVDRTIYF
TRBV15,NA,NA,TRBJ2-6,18,TGTGCCACCAGCAGAGTCGCGATACACCCCTCTGGGGCCAACGTCCTGACTTTC,CATSRVAIHPSGANVLTF
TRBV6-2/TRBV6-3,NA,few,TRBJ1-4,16,TGTGCCAGCAGTTACTCGACCCCGGGACGAGGTGAAAAACTGTTTTTT,CASSYSTPGRGEKLFF
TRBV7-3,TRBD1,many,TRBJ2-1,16,TGTGCCAGCAGCTTCCGTGGACAGGGGGCGAAGGGTGAGCAGTTCTTC,CASSFRGQGAKGEQFF